Only a few counts were recorded for the clone carrying this T cell receptor (beta chain). CDR1 and CDR2 (germline): LNHDA, SQIVND (reference sequence). CDR3 length equals 14 residues. V was pared by 5 bases and J by 4 bases, with 12 bases between. The data are from a study of control samples from healthy donors and cancer patients. The data were produced by immunoSEQ multiplex PCR, yet TCRdb's version contains in-frame clones alone and is incomplete. The sample yields about 160,000 clones, roughly 90% seen once. The origin of this receptor is a man aged 25-45 years in good health. Sequencing was done on a sample of blood. This rearrangement joins TRBV19 to TRBJ2-1; maybe TRBD2 (5 bases). The CDR3 DNA reads as TGTGCCAGTAGTTCGGGGTTCTATTACAATGAGCAGTTCTTC. Its translation is CASSSGFYYNEQFF. The variable domain in full, completed from reference TRBV19 and TRBJ2-1, reads DGGITQSPKYLFRKEGQNVTLSCEQNLNHDAMYWYRQDPGQGLRLIYYSQIVNDFQKGDIAEGYSVSREKKESFPLTVTSAQKNPTAFYLCASSSGFYYNEQFFGPGTRLTVL.